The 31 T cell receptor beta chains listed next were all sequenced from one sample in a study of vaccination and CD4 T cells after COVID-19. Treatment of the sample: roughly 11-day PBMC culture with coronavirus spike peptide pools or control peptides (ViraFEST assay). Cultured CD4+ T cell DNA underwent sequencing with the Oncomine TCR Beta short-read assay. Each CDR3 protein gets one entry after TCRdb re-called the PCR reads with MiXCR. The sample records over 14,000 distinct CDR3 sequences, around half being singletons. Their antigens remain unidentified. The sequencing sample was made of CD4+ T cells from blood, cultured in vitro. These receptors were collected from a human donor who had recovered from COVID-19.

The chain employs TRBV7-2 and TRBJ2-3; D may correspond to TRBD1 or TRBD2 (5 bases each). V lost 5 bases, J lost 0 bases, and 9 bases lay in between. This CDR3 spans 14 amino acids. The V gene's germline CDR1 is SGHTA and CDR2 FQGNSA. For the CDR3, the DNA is TGTGCCAGCAGCCCGGGACGGAGCACAGATACGCAGTATTTT. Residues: CASSPGRSTDTQYF.

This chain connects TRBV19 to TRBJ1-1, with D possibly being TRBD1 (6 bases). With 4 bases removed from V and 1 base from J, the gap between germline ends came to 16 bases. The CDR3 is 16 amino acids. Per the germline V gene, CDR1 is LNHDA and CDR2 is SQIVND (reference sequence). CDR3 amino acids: CASSTIPGTRNTEAFF. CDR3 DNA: TGTGCCAGTAGTACCATCCCCGGGACAAGGAACACTGAAGCTTTCTTT.

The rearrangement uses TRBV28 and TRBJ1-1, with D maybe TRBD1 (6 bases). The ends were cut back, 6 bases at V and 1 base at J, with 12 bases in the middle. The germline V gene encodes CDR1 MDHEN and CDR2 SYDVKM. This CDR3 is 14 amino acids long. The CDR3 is CASREGVGNTEAFF. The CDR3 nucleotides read TGTGCCAGCAGGGAGGGGGTTGGGAACACTGAAGCTTTCTTT.

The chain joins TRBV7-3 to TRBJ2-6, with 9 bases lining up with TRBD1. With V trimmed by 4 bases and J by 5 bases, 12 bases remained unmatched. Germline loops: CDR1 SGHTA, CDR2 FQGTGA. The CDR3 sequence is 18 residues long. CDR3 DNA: TGTGCCAGCAGCTCTTTACCGGGACAGGGCGGTAGGGCCAACGTCCTGACTTTC. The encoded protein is CASSSLPGQGGRANVLTF. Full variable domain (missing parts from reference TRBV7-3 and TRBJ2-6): GAGVSQTPSNKVTEKGKYVELRCDPISGHTALYWYRQSLGQGPEFLIYFQGTGAADDSGLPNDRFFAVRPEGSVSTLKIQRTERGDSAVYLCASSSLPGQGGRANVLTFGAGSRLTVL.

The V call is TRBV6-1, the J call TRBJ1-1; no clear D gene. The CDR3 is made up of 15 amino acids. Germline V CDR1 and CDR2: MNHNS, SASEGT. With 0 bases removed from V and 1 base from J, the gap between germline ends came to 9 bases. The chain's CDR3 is CASSEASGPNTEAFF. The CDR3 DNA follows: TGTGCCAGCAGTGAAGCGTCAGGCCCGAACACTGAAGCTTTCTTT.

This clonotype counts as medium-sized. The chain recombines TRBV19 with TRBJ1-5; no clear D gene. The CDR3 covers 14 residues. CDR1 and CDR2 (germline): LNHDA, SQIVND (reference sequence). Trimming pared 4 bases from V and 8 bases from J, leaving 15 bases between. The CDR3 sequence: CASSTPGTSKPQHF. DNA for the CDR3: TGTGCCAGTAGTACCCCAGGAACGAGTAAGCCCCAGCATTTT.

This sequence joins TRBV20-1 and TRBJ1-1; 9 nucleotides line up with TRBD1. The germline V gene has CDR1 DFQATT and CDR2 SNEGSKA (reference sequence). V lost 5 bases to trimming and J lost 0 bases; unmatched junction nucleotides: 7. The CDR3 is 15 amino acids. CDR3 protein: CSALPGQGLNTEAFF. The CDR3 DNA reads TGCAGTGCTCTACCGGGACAGGGACTGAACACTGAAGCTTTCTTT.

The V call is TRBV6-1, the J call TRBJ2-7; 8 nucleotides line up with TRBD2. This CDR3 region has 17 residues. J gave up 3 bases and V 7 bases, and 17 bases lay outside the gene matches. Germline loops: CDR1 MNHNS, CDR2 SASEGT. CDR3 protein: CASTGLMGLGSLYEQYF. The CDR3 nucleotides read TGTGCCAGCACGGGTCTTATGGGACTAGGATCCCTCTACGAGCAGTACTTC.

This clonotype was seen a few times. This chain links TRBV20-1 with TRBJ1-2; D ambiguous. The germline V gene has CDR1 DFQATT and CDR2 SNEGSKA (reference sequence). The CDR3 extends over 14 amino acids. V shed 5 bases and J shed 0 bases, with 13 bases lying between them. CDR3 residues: CSALRRQANYGYTF. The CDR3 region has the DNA TGCAGTGCTCTTCGTCGCCAAGCTAACTATGGCTACACCTTC.

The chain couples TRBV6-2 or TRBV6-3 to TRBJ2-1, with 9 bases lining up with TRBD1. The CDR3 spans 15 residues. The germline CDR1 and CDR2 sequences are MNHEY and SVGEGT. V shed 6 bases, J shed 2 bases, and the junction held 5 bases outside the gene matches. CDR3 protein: CASSARDRAYNEQFF. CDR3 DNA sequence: TGTGCCAGCAGCGCCCGGGACAGGGCCTACAATGAGCAGTTCTTC.

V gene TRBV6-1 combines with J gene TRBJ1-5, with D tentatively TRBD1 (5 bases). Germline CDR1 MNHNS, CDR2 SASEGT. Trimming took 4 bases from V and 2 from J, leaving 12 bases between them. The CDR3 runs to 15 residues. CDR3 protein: CASSAGQGGNQPQHF. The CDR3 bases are TGTGCCAGCAGTGCGGGGCAGGGTGGCAATCAGCCCCAGCATTTT.

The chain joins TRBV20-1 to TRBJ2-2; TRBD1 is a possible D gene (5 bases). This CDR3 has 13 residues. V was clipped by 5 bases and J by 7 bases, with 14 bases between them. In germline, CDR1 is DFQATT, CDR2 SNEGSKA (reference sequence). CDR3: CSAPRVVGGELFF. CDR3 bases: TGCAGTGCTCCCAGGGTCGTTGGCGGGGAGCTGTTTTTT.

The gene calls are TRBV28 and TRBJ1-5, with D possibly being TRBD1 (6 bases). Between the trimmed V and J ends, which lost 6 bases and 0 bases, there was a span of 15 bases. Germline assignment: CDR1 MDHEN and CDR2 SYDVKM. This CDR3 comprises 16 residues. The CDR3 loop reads CASSPGVQYSNQPQHF. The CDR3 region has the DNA TGTGCCAGCAGCCCAGGGGTACAGTATAGCAATCAGCCCCAGCATTTT.

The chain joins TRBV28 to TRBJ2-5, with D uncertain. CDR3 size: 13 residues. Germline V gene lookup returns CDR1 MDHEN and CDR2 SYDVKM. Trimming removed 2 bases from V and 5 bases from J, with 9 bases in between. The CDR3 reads CASSLPSSETQYF. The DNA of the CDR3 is TGTGCCAGCAGTTTACCATCCAGCGAGACCCAGTACTTC.

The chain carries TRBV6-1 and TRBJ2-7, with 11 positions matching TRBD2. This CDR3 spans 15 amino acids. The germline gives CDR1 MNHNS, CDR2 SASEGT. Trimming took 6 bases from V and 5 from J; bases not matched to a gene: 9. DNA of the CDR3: TGTGCCAGCAGAGAGAGACTAGCGGGATCCAACGAGCAGTACTTC. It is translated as CASRERLAGSNEQYF.

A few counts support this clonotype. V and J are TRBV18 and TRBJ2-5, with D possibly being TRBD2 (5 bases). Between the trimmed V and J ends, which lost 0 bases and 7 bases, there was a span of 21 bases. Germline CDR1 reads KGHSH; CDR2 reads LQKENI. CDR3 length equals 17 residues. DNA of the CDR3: TGTGCCAGCTCACCACCGGATTCCCTAGCCGGAGTAGGGACCCAGTACTTC. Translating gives CASSPPDSLAGVGTQYF.

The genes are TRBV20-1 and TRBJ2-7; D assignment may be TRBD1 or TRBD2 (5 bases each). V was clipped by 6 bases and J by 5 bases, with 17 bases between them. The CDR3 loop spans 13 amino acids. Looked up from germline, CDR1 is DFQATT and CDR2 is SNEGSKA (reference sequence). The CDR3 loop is CSAPGQVEDEQYF. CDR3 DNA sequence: TGCAGTGCCCCGGGGCAGGTGGAAGACGAGCAGTACTTC.

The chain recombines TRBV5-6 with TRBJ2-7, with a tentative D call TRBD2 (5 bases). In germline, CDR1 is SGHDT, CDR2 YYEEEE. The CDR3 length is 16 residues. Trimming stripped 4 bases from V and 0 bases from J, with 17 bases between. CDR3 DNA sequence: TGTGCCAGCAGCGGCCCGCCGGCGGGTAGCTCCTACGAGCAGTACTTC. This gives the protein CASSGPPAGSSYEQYF.

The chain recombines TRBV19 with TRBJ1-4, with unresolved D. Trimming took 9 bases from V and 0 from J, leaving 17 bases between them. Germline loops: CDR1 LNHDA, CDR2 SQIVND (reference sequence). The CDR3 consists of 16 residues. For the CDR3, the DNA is TGTGCCAGCCGAATAACCGCGCCAGCAACTAATGAAAAACTGTTTTTT. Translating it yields CASRITAPATNEKLFF.

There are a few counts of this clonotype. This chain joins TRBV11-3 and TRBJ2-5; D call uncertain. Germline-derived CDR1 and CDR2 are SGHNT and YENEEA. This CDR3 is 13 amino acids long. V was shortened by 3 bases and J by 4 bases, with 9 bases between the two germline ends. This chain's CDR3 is CASSLQWGETQYF. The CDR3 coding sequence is TGTGCCAGCAGCTTGCAGTGGGGAGAGACCCAGTACTTC.

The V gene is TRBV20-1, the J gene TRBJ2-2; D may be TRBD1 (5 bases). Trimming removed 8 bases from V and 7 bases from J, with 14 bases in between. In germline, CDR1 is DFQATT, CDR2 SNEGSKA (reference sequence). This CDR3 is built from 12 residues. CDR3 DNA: TGCAGTTTTATAATGCAGGGCGGGGAGCTGTTTTTT. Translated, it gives CSFIMQGGELFF.

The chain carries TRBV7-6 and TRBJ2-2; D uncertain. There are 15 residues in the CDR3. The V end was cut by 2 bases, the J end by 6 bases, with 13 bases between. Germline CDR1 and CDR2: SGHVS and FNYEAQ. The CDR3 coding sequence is TGTGCCAGCAGCTTACCCCCCCGAGGTTCCGGGGAGCTGTTTTTT. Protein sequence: CASSLPPRGSGELFF.

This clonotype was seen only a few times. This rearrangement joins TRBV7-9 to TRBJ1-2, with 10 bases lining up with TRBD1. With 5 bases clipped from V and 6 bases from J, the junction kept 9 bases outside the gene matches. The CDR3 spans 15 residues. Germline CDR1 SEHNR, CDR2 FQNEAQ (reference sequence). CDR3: CASSAATGGGHGYTF. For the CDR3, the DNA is TGTGCCAGCAGCGCCGCGACAGGGGGCGGTCATGGCTACACCTTC. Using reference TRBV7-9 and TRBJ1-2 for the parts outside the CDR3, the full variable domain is DTGVSQNPRHKITKRGQNVTFRCDPISEHNRLYWYRQTLGQGPEFLTYFQNEAQLEKSRLLSDRFSAERPKGSFSTLEIQRTEQGDSAMYLCASSAATGGGHGYTFGSGTRLTVV.

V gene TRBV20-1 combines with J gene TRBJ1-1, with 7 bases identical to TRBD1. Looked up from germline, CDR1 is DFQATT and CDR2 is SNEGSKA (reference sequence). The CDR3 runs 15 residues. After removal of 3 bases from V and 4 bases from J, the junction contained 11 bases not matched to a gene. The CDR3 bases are TGCAGTGCTAGTAAAGGTTTTCAGGGGGGCACTGAAGCTTTCTTT. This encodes CSASKGFQGGTEAFF.

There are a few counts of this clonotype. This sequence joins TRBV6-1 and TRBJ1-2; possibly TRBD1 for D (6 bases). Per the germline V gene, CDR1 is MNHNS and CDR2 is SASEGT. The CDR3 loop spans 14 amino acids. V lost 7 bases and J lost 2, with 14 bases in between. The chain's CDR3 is CASTLGGGNYGYTF. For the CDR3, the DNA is TGTGCCAGCACCCTAGGGGGGGGGAACTATGGCTACACCTTC.

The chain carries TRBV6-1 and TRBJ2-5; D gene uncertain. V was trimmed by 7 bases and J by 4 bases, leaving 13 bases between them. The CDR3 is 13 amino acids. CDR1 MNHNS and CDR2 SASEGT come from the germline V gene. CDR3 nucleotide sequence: TGTGCCAGCACCCTACGGCCGCGAGAGACCCAGTACTTC. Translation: CASTLRPRETQYF.

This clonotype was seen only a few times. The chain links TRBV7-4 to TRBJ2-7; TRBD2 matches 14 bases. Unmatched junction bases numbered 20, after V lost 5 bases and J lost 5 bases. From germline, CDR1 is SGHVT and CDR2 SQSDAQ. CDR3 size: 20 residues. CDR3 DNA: TGTGCCAGCAGCCACAAGTCGGGGGGGACTAGCGGGAGCAGCCCGCACGAGCAGTACTTC. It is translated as CASSHKSGGTSGSSPHEQYF.

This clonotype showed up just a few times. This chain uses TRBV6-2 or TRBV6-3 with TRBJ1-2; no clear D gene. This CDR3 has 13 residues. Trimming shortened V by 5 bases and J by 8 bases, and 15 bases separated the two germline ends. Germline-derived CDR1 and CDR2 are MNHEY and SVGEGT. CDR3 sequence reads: CASSQVPLIGYTF. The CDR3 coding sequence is TGTGCCAGCAGTCAGGTGCCATTGATCGGCTACACCTTC.

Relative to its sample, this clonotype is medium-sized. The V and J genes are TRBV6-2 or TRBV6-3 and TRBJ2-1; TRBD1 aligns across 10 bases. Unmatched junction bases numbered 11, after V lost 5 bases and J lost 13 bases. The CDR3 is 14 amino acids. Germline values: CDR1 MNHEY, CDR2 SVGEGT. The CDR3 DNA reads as TGTGCCAGCAGTGCGCGACAGGGGGCTATGAGACAGTTCTTC. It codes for CASSARQGAMRQFF.

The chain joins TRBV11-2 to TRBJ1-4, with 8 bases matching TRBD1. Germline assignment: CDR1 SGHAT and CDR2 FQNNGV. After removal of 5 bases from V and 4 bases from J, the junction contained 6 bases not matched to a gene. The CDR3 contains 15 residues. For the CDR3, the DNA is TGTGCCAGCAGCGCCGCGGGACAGGTTAATGAAAAACTGTTTTTT. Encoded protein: CASSAAGQVNEKLFF.

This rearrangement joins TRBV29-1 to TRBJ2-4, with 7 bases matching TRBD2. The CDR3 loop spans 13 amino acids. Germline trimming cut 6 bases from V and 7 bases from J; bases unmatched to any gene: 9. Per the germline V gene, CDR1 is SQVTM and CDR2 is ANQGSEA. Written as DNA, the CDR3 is TGCAGCGTCACCTCGGGAGGTTCCAACATTCAGTACTTC. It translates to CSVTSGGSNIQYF.